Listed below are T cell receptor beta chains from one sample, sequenced in a study of control samples from healthy donors and cancer patients. Sequencing was performed with immunoSEQ multiplex PCR; in TCRdb, only in-frame clones are kept and a portion is missing. The sample contains 150,000 to 200,000 clones, about 93% of which appear only once. Sequences were obtained from blood. Receptors were obtained from a man in his late teens or twenties in good health. CDR3s include the opening cysteine and the closing phenylalanine or tryptophan. A D gene is named only where the DNA matches it firmly. Size tells how often a clone was seen (once, few, many) or the class of an expanded clone, and some rows leave it out.

d_call: NA
v_call: TRBV19
clone_size: NA
j_call: TRBJ2-3
cdr3_aa: CASSKTRLDTDTQYF
cdr3_nt: TGTGCCAGTAGTAAGACTAGATTAGACACAGATACGCAGTATTTT

d_call: NA
v_call: TRBV25-1
clone_size: NA
j_call: TRBJ2-5
cdr3_aa: CASSDITLQETQYF
cdr3_nt: TGTGCCAGCAGTGACATAACACTGCAAGAGACCCAGTACTTC

d_call: NA
v_call: TRBV5-1
clone_size: NA
j_call: TRBJ2-1
cdr3_aa: CASRKISGNEQFF
cdr3_nt: TGCGCCAGCAGGAAAATCTCGGGGAATGAGCAGTTCTTC

d_call: NA
v_call: TRBV2
clone_size: NA
j_call: TRBJ1-1
cdr3_aa: CASTSGSPEAFF
cdr3_nt: TGTGCCAGCACCTCAGGGAGCCCTGAAGCTTTCTTT

d_call: NA
v_call: TRBV2
clone_size: NA
j_call: TRBJ2-3
cdr3_aa: CASSPRGLGDTQYF
cdr3_nt: TGTGCCAGCAGTCCCCGGGGACTCGGAGATACGCAGTATTTT

d_call: NA
v_call: TRBV5-4
clone_size: once
j_call: TRBJ1-3
cdr3_aa: CASSLAGLGNTIYF
cdr3_nt: TGTGCCAGCAGCTTGGCCGGATTAGGAAACACCATATATTTT

d_call: TRBD2
v_call: TRBV10-2
clone_size: NA
j_call: TRBJ2-3
cdr3_aa: CASSDQRGNTQYF
cdr3_nt: TGCGCCAGCAGTGACCAGCGGGGAAATACGCAGTATTTT

d_call: NA
v_call: TRBV9
clone_size: NA
j_call: TRBJ1-4
cdr3_aa: CASSARDTSNEKLFF
cdr3_nt: TGTGCCAGCAGCGCCCGGGACACCTCTAATGAAAAACTGTTTTTT

d_call: TRBD1
v_call: TRBV2
clone_size: NA
j_call: TRBJ1-1
cdr3_aa: CASSEQGAGTEAFF
cdr3_nt: TGTGCCAGCAGTGAACAGGGGGCGGGCACTGAAGCTTTCTTT

d_call: NA
v_call: TRBV18
clone_size: NA
j_call: TRBJ1-6
cdr3_aa: CASSPTGGYNSPLHF
cdr3_nt: TGTGCCAGCTCCCCCACCGGCGGGTATAATTCACCCCTCCACTTT